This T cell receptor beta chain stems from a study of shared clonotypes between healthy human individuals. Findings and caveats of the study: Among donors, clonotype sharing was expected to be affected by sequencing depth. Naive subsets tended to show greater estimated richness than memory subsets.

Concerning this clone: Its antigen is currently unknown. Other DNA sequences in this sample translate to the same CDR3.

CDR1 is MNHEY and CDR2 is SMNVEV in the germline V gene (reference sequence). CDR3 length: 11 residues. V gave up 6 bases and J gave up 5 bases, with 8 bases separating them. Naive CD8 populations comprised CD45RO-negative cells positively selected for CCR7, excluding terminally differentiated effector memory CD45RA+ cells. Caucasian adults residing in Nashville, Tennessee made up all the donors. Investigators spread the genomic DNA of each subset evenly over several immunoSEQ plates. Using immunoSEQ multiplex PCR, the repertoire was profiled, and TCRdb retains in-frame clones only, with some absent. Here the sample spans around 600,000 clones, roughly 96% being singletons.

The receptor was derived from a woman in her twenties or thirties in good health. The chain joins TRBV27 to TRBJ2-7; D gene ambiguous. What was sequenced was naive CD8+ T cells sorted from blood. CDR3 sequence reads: CASSYRDEQYF. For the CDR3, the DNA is TGTGCCAGCAGCTATAGGGACGAGCAGTACTTC.